This is a list of T cell receptor beta chains from one sample in a study of early T cells in non-severe SARS-CoV-2 infection. TCRdb re-derived calls from the 5' RACE reads in MiXCR, one entry per CDR3 protein. The sample lists tens of thousands of distinct CDR3 sequences, approximately 5.1% occurring once. The sample comprised whole blood. The source is an adult who was a healthcare worker with PCR-confirmed SARS-CoV-2 infection or an uninfected control (not recorded which). Both conserved end residues are part of each CDR3. The D gene is left open where the match is weak. Size values are once, few and many counts, or a class for expanded clones, and some rows have none.

-	many	TRBV6-6	TRBJ1-4	TGTGCCAGCAGCCCCCTTGAGGTTTGGGAAAAACTGTTTTTT	CASSPLEVWEKLFF
-	many	TRBV7-9	TRBJ2-1	TGTGCCAGCAGCTCGAGGGGGTCCAATGAGCAGTTCTTC	CASSSRGSNEQFF
-	many	TRBV5-4	TRBJ2-5	TGTGCCAGCAGCCTCAACTCCGAGACCCAGTACTTC	CASSLNSETQYF
TRBD1	many	TRBV12-3/TRBV12-4	TRBJ2-3	TGTGCCAGCAGTTGGTTAGGGGGCTCATATGGGGCAGATACGCAGTATTTT	CASSWLGGSYGADTQYF
-	many	TRBV5-1	TRBJ1-4	TGCGCCAGCAGCTTGGAAGGCACTAATGAAAAACTGTTTTTT	CASSLEGTNEKLFF
-	many	TRBV5-6	TRBJ1-2	TGTGCCAGCAGCTTCGGACAGATAATCTATGGCTACACCTTC	CASSFGQIIYGYTF
-	many	TRBV6-5	TRBJ1-6	TGTGCCAGCAGTTACAATCAGAATTCACCCCTCCACTTT	CASSYNQNSPLHF
-	many	TRBV7-2	TRBJ2-3	TGTGCCAGCAGTCTCCAAAATACGCAGTATTTT	CASSLQNTQYF
-	many	TRBV30	TRBJ1-2	TGTGCCTGGAGCGTACACGGACGGGACTATGGCTACACCTTC	CAWSVHGRDYGYTF
TRBD2	many	TRBV19	TRBJ2-3	TGTGCCAGTAGTCGCCTAGCGGGGGATGGTAGTACAGATACGCAGTATTTT	CASSRLAGDGSTDTQYF
TRBD2	many	TRBV7-9	TRBJ2-1	TGTGCCAGCAGCTTAGTAGCGGGGCGCAATGAGCAGTTCTTC	CASSLVAGRNEQFF
-	-	TRBV30	TRBJ1-5	TGTGCCTGGAGTGTACTTAACAATCAGCCCCAGCATTTT	CAWSVLNNQPQHF
-	many	TRBV7-2	TRBJ2-4	TGTGCCAGCAGTCCGGGACCGGGGGATCCCTTAGCCAAAAACATTCAGTACTTC	CASSPGPGDPLAKNIQYF
TRBD1	many	TRBV20-1	TRBJ2-3	TGCAGTGCTAGAGCCCTGGTCACAGGGGGGAGCACAGATACGCAGTATTTT	CSARALVTGGSTDTQYF
-	many	TRBV19	TRBJ2-3	TGTGCCAGTAGTATAGACGGGACCCCCGGCAGGGATACGCAGTATTTT	CASSIDGTPGRDTQYF
-	few	TRBV6-1	TRBJ2-6	TGTGCCAGCAGATCGGGGTACGGGGCCAACGTCCTGACTTTC	CASRSGYGANVLTF
-	few	TRBV9	TRBJ1-1	TGTGCCAGCAGCGTAGTTCCAGACACTGAAGCTTTCTTT	CASSVVPDTEAFF
-	-	TRBV30	TRBJ2-6	TGTGCCGCCTCTCCTTTGGGACCCTCTGGGGCCAACGTCCTGACTTTC	CAASPLGPSGANVLTF
TRBD1	many	TRBV12-5	TRBJ2-7	TGTGCTAGTGGTCTGGGGACAGGGGGCCTCGAGCAGTACTTC	CASGLGTGGLEQYF
-	many	TRBV12-5	TRBJ1-2	TGTGCTAGTGGTTTGGTACTAGCAGGGGAGCGCACCTTC	CASGLVLAGERTF
-	many	TRBV12-3/TRBV12-4	TRBJ2-3	TGTGCCAGCAGTCCCTATCGAAGAGGGTTACAGAGATCCACAGATACGCAGTATTTT	CASSPYRRGLQRSTDTQYF
TRBD1	-	TRBV18	TRBJ2-1	TGTGCCAGCTCACCACAGGGGGCCGGGAACCTCTACAATGAGCAGTTCTTC	CASSPQGAGNLYNEQFF
-	many	TRBV20-1	TRBJ2-1	TGCAGTGCTACCCCTGGGGGTCGTATCTACAATGAGCAGTTCTTC	CSATPGGRIYNEQFF
-	-	TRBV5-1	TRBJ1-1	TGCGCCAGCAGCTTGTATTCCAAGAACACTGAAGCTTTCTTT	CASSLYSKNTEAFF
-	many	TRBV7-2	TRBJ2-1	TGTGCCAGCAGCTTAGCGGGGGGGCACTCCTACAATGAGCAGTTCTTC	CASSLAGGHSYNEQFF
-	-	TRBV7-2	TRBJ1-4	TGTGCCAGCAGCGGTCGGGGCGGACGTTATGAAAAACTGTTTTTT	CASSGRGGRYEKLFF
-	many	TRBV20-1	TRBJ2-3	TGCAGTGCTATCGGGACATCTGGCGCAGATACGCAGTATTTT	CSAIGTSGADTQYF
-	many	TRBV28	TRBJ2-7	TGTGCCAGCACCTTAAGTGCGCTGGGGCACGAGCAGTACTTC	CASTLSALGHEQYF
TRBD1	many	TRBV27	TRBJ1-1	TGTGCCAGCAGTGAACGACCGGGACAGTTAGACACTGAAGCTTTCTTT	CASSERPGQLDTEAFF
-	many	TRBV5-4	TRBJ1-5	TGTGCCAGCAGCTCCTCCCCGACAAGTGTAAGGCCCCAGCATTTT	CASSSSPTSVRPQHF
-	many	TRBV7-9	TRBJ2-5	TGTGCCAGCAGCTTAGGCGGGGAAGAGACCCAGTACTTC	CASSLGGEETQYF
-	-	TRBV7-3	TRBJ2-1	TGTGCCAGCAGCTTAAGTGGCTCCGATGAGCAGTTCTTC	CASSLSGSDEQFF